The 24 T cell receptor beta chains reported below all come from one sample, sequenced in a study of cytomegalovirus exposure and HLA in healthy donors. PCR primers comprised 60 Vbeta and 13 Jbeta primers. Clones were sequenced by immunoSEQ multiplex PCR, and TCRdb holds only the in-frame ones, with some missing. The table has under 200,000 clones, roughly 60% seen once. Sequenced material: PBMCs. The receptors stem from a man in his forties in good health and CMV-seronegative.

The rearrangement links TRBV7-8 to TRBJ2-1; 8 bases fit TRBD2. Germline V gene lookup returns CDR1 SGHVS and CDR2 FQNEAQ. V gave up 6 bases and J gave up 2 bases; unmatched junction bases: 6. The CDR3 sequence is 15 residues long. Written as DNA, the CDR3 is TGTGCCAGCAGTTCCGGGGGGGACGCCTACAATGAGCAGTTCTTC. It translates to CASSSGGDAYNEQFF. The variable domain in full, completed from reference TRBV7-8 and TRBJ2-1, reads GAGVSQSPRYKVAKRGQDVALRCDPISGHVSLFWYQQALGQGPEFLTYFQNEAQLDKSGLPSDRFFAERPEGSVSTLKIQRTQQEDSAVYLCASSSGGDAYNEQFFGPGTRLTVL.

The rearrangement joins TRBV6-5 to TRBJ1-6; TRBD1 agrees at 7 bases. The germline gives CDR1 MNHEY, CDR2 SVGAGI. V was clipped by 0 bases and J by 5 bases; unmatched bases: 1. The CDR3 has 15 residues. The CDR3 loop is CASSYSGTDNSPLHF. The CDR3 DNA is TGTGCCAGCAGTTACTCCGGGACAGATAATTCACCCCTCCACTTT.

The chain uses TRBV20-1 and TRBJ2-7; D uncertain. This CDR3 is 11 amino acids long. Germline assignment: CDR1 DFQATT and CDR2 SNEGSKA (reference sequence). V was trimmed by 1 base and J by 6 bases, leaving 7 bases between them. DNA for the CDR3: TGCAGTGCTAGAGGAGTAATCGAGCAGTACTTC. Translation gives CSARGVIEQYF.

V is TRBV7-9 and J is TRBJ2-1, with 11 bases lining up with TRBD1. Losses at the gene ends were 6 bases for V and 4 bases for J; bases not matched to a gene: 2. CDR1 and CDR2 from the germline V gene are SEHNR and FQNEAQ (reference sequence). The CDR3 is made up of 14 amino acids. DNA for the CDR3: TGTGCCAGCAGGGGACAGGGGGATTACAATGAGCAGTTCTTC. Its translation is CASRGQGDYNEQFF.

The rearrangement uses TRBV5-5 and TRBJ1-1; the match to TRBD1 covers 10 bases. Germline CDR1 is SGHKS and CDR2 is YYEKEE (reference sequence). The CDR3 sequence is 17 residues long. V was clipped by 4 bases and J by 3 bases; unmatched bases: 12. The CDR3 region is CASSRWGTGVGYTEAFF. As DNA, the CDR3 is TGTGCCAGCAGCCGCTGGGGGACAGGGGTTGGGTACACTGAAGCTTTCTTT.

V is TRBV27 and J is TRBJ2-1; 10 nucleotides agree with TRBD2. The CDR3 is 15 amino acids. Germline CDR1 and CDR2: MNHEY and SMNVEV (reference sequence). Germline trimming cut 7 bases from V and 4 bases from J; bases unmatched to any gene: 7. CDR3 protein: CASTLAGEPYNEQFF. CDR3 in DNA: TGTGCCAGCACGCTAGCGGGGGAGCCTTACAATGAGCAGTTCTTC.

This rearrangement joins TRBV18 to TRBJ1-2; tentative D call: TRBD1 (5 bases). Germline CDR1 and CDR2: KGHSH and LQKENI. Trimming removed 3 bases at V and 2 bases at J, with 13 bases between. CDR3 length equals 15 residues. Here the CDR3 reads CASSPETELNYGYTF. The CDR3 bases are TGTGCCAGCTCACCTGAGACAGAACTCAACTATGGCTACACCTTC.

The chain links TRBV28 to TRBJ1-5; D remains ambiguous. Trimming cost V 5 bases and J 7 bases, with 6 bases left between them. Germline loops: CDR1 MDHEN, CDR2 SYDVKM. The CDR3 sequence is 11 residues long. CDR3 bases: TGTGCCAGCAGTATACAGCAGCCCCAGCATTTT. It is translated as CASSIQQPQHF.

This chain uses TRBV19 with TRBJ2-5; 8 bases line up with TRBD1. The end of the DNA is better explained by TRBJ2-7, so the J call may be wrong. The CDR3 loop spans 15 amino acids. CDR1 and CDR2 from the germline V gene are LNHDA and SQIVND (reference sequence). The CDR3: CASGKQGDDGYEQYF. CDR3 sequence (DNA): TGTGCCAGTGGAAAACAGGGGGACGATGGCTACGAGCAGTACTTC.

This clone was counted only a few times. V usage is TRBV7-2 and J usage is TRBJ2-1; the D gene is possibly TRBD1 (5 bases). The CDR3 length is 13 residues. The germline gives CDR1 SGHTA, CDR2 FQGNSA. Trimming took off 5 bases at V and 10 bases at J, with 15 bases between the two ends. The CDR3, as DNA: TGTGCCAGCAGCCAAAACAGGCTAGGGGAGCAGTTCTTC. Translation: CASSQNRLGEQFF.

The CDR3 DNA is TGTGCCAGCAGCGTAGCTACTTTGGGGGCAAAGGCCGGGGAGCTGTTTTTT. This gives the protein CASSVATLGAKAGELFF. The rearrangement links TRBV9 to TRBJ2-2; D might be TRBD1 (6 bases). Germline-derived CDR1 and CDR2 are SGDLS and YYNGEE. V was cut by 0 bases and J by 6 bases, with 18 bases left in between. The CDR3 loop spans 17 amino acids.

This chain joins TRBV30 and TRBJ2-7; D is possibly TRBD1 (6 bases). Germline V gene data show CDR1 as GTSNPN and CDR2 as SVGIG (reference sequence). V was shortened by 0 bases and J by 1 base, with 16 bases between the two germline ends. CDR3 length: 16 amino acids. For the CDR3, the DNA is TGTGCCTGGAGTGTAGGATTGGGGGCTCCTTCCTACGAGCAGTACTTC. Residues: CAWSVGLGAPSYEQYF.

The rearrangement links TRBV6-1 to TRBJ1-4; 7 bases align to TRBD1. The J segment lost 8 bases and the V segment lost 2 bases, leaving 11 bases of the junction unmatched. Germline CDR1 MNHNS, CDR2 SASEGT. The length of the CDR3 is 16 residues. The CDR3 nucleotides are TGTGCCAGCAGTGAACTTCCGACAGGGACTTCGGAAAAACTGTTTTTT. It yields the protein CASSELPTGTSEKLFF.

This chain connects TRBV5-6 to TRBJ1-2; D is unclear. Germline CDR1 and CDR2: SGHDT and YYEEEE. Trimming removed 3 bases at V and 11 bases at J, with 17 bases between. The CDR3 sequence is 13 residues long. CDR3 nucleotide sequence: TGTGCCAGCAGCTATCCCGGGATGAGGCCTTACACCTTC. Encoded protein: CASSYPGMRPYTF.

The chain combines TRBV19 with TRBJ1-1; possible D gene TRBD1, 5 bases. The V gene lost 4 bases and the J gene lost 6 bases, with 15 bases spanning the gap. CDR1 and CDR2 (germline): LNHDA, SQIVND (reference sequence). The CDR3 contains 14 residues. CDR3 bases: TGTGCCAGTAGTACCCAACTCAAGACAGCTGAAGCTTTCTTT. This translates into CASSTQLKTAEAFF.

The CDR3 is CATSSLAGGPSYNEQFF. CDR3 nucleotides: TGTGCCACCAGCAGTTTAGCGGGGGGCCCCTCCTACAATGAGCAGTTCTTC. The chain couples TRBV15 to TRBJ2-1, with 10 positions matching TRBD2. Germline V gene data show CDR1 as LNHNV and CDR2 as YYDKDF (reference sequence). V lost 3 bases and J lost 0; bases outside the gene matches: 5. The CDR3 totals 17 residues.

V usage is TRBV7-2 and J usage is TRBJ2-3; D is unresolved. V lost 1 base and J lost 5, with 7 bases in between. The CDR3 spans 13 residues. From germline, CDR1 is SGHTA and CDR2 FQGNSA. Here the CDR3 reads CASSLVLEDTQYF. In DNA form, the CDR3 reads TGTGCCAGCAGCTTAGTATTAGAAGATACGCAGTATTTT.

The rearrangement uses TRBV6-1 and TRBJ2-7, with 11 bases lining up with TRBD2. The CDR3 is 14 residues long. Germline CDR1 MNHNS, CDR2 SASEGT. The J segment lost 6 bases and the V segment lost 10 bases, leaving 11 bases of the junction unmatched. CDR3 DNA: TGTGCCATCTTTCCCCTAGCGGGAGGATCCGAGCAGTACTTC. This translates into CAIFPLAGGSEQYF.

This chain links TRBV10-3 with TRBJ1-1; D is uncertain. The germline gives CDR1 ENHRY, CDR2 SYGVKD. V was shortened by 2 bases and J by 1 base, with 11 bases between the two germline ends. CDR3 length equals 15 residues. The CDR3 DNA reads as TGTGCCATCAGTGAGCCCCCCGCTAGGAACACTGAAGCTTTCTTT. It yields the protein CAISEPPARNTEAFF.

The gene calls are TRBV6-5 and TRBJ2-3, with TRBD2 identical over 8 bases. The CDR3 is made up of 15 amino acids. The germline V gene has CDR1 MNHEY and CDR2 SVGAGI. V trimming: 5 bases; J trimming: 0 bases; junction bases outside the gene matches: 4. Here the CDR3 reads CASSAGGASTDTQYF. The CDR3 region has the DNA TGTGCCAGCAGTGCGGGAGGCGCTAGCACAGATACGCAGTATTTT.

The chain employs TRBV5-1 and TRBJ2-7; D is uncertain. Trimming took 0 bases from V and 3 from J, leaving 7 bases between them. The CDR3 runs to 13 residues. Per germline, CDR1 SGHRS and CDR2 YFSETQ. The CDR3 DNA reads TGCGCCAGCAGCTTGGGACAAAACTACGAGCAGTACTTC. It codes for CASSLGQNYEQYF.

The V call is TRBV30, the J call TRBJ1-5; D remains unclear. Trimming shortened V by 5 bases and J by 3 bases, and 8 bases separated the two germline ends. The CDR3 runs 12 residues. CDR1 GTSNPN and CDR2 SVGIG come from the germline V gene (reference sequence). The CDR3 DNA sequence: TGTGCCTGGGGGGAGACCAATCAGCCCCAGCATTTT. It yields the protein CAWGETNQPQHF.

Here the CDR3 reads CASSVETRGEQYF. The CDR3 bases are TGTGCCAGCAGCGTAGAAACCAGAGGCGAGCAGTACTTC. The chain is built from TRBV9 and TRBJ2-7; no reliable D call. CDR3 length: 13 amino acids. Germline V CDR1 and CDR2: SGDLS, YYNGEE. V was trimmed by 0 bases and J by 6 bases, leaving 10 bases between them.

J is TRBJ2-5 and V is TRBV9, with a possible D match to TRBD2 (5 bases). Germline V gene sequence: CDR1 SGDLS, CDR2 YYNGEE. CDR3 length: 13 amino acids. Trimming left V 0 bases short and J 6 bases short, with 9 bases between. The CDR3 DNA reads as TGTGCCAGCAGCGTAGGGGGAGAACAGACCCAGTACTTC. Translation: CASSVGGEQTQYF. Drawing the rest from reference TRBV9 and TRBJ2-5, the complete variable domain is DSGVTQTPKHLITATGQRVTLRCSPRSGDLSVYWYQQSLDQGLQFLIQYYNGEERAKGNILERFSAQQFPDLHSELNLSSLELGDSALYFCASSVGGEQTQYFGPGTRLLVL.